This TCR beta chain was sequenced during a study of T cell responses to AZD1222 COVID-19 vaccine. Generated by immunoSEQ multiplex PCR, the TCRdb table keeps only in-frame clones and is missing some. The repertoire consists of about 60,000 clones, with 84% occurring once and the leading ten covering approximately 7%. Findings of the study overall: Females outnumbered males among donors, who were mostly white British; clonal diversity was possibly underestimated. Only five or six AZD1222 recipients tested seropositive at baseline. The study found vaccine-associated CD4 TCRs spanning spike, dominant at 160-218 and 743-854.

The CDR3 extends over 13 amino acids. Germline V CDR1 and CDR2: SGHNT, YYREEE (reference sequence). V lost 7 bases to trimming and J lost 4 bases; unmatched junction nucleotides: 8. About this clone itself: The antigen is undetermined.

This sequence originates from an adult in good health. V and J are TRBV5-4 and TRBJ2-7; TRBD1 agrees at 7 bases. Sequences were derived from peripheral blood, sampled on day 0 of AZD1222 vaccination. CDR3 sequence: CASGPGTAYEQYF. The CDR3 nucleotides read TGTGCCAGCGGACCCGGGACAGCTTACGAGCAGTACTTC.